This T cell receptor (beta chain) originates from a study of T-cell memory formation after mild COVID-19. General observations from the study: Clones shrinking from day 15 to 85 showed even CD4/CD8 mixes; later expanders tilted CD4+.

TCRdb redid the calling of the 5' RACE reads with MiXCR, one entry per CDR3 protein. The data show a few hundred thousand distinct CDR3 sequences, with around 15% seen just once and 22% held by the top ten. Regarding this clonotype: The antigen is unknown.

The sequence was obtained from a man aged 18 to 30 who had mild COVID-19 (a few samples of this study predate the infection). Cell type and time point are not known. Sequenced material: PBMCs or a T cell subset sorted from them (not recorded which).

CDR3 sequence: CASSLGPGGNTIYF. The CDR3 coding sequence is TGCGCCAGCAGCTTGGGTCCAGGAGGAAACACCATATATTTT. V gene TRBV5-1 combines with J gene TRBJ1-3, with no clear D. Trimming took off 0 bases at V and 4 bases at J, with 8 bases between the two ends. CDR1 is SGHRS, CDR2 YFSETQ, per germline. The CDR3 runs 14 residues.